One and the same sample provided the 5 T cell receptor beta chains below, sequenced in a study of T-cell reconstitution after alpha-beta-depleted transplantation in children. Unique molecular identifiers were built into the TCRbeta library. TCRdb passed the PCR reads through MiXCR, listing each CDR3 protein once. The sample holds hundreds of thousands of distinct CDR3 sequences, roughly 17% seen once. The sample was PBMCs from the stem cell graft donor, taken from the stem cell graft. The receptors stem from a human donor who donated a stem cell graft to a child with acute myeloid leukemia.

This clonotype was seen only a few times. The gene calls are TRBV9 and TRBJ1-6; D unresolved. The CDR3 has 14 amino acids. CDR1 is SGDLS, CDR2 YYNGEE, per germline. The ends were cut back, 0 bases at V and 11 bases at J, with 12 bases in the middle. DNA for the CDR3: TGTGCCAGCAGCGTAGAATTCGCAGATACACCCCTCCACTTT. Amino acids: CASSVEFADTPLHF. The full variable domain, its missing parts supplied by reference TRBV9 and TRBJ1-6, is DSGVTQTPKHLITATGQRVTLRCSPRSGDLSVYWYQQSLDQGLQFLIQYYNGEERAKGNILERFSAQQFPDLHSELNLSSLELGDSALYFCASSVEFADTPLHFGNGTRLTVT.

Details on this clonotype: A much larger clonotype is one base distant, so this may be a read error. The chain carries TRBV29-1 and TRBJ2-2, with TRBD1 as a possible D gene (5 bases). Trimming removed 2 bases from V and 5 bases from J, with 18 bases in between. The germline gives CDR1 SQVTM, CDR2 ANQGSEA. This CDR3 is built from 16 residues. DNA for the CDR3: TGCAGCGTTGAATTCGGTGGCCAGGGTGTAACCGGGGAGCTGTTTTTT. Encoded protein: CSVEFGGQGVTGELFF.

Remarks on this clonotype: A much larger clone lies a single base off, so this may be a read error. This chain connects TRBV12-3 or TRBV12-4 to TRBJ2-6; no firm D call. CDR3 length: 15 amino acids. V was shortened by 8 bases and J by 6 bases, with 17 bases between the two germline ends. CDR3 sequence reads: CASGRGTYQANVLTF. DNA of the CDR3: TGTGCCAGCGGCCGCGGAACCTATCAGGCCAACGTCCTGACTTTC.

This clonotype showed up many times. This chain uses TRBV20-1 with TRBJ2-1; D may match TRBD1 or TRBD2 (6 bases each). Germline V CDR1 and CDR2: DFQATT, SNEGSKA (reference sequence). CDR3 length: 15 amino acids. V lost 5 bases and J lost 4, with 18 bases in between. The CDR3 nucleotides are TGCAGTGCTTGCCAGGGGACTCCCTTTTACAATGAGCAGTTCTTC. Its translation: CSACQGTPFYNEQFF.

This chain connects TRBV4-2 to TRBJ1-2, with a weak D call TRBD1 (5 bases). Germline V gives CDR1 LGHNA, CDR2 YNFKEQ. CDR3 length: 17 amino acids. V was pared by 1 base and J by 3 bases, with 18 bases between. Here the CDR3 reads CASSQVGTHSGHYGYTF. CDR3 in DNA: TGTGCCAGCAGCCAAGTAGGGACTCACTCAGGGCACTATGGCTACACCTTC.